The rows below give T cell receptor beta chains drawn from one sample of a study of cytomegalovirus exposure and HLA in healthy donors. Sequencing was performed with immunoSEQ multiplex PCR; in TCRdb, only in-frame clones are kept and a portion is missing. The sample holds about 180,000 clones, about 80% seen once. Specimen: PBMCs. The receptors stem from a woman aged 25 to 39 in good health and CMV-seronegative. Each CDR3 is given with its conserved first and last residue. The D gene is left open where the match is weak. Not every row has a clone size; where given, it reads once, few, many or a size class.

J: TRBJ2-1
size: NA
V: TRBV18
D: NA
CDR3: CASSPELTQHEQFF
DNA: TGTGCCAGCTCACCAGAACTTACACAGCATGAGCAGTTCTTC

J: TRBJ1-3
size: NA
V: TRBV4-2
D: NA
CDR3: CASSQEQGFGNTIYF
DNA: TGTGCCAGCAGCCAAGAACAGGGATTTGGAAACACCATATATTTT

J: TRBJ1-2
size: NA
V: TRBV10-1
D: TRBD1
CDR3: CASSEPDRPYGYTF
DNA: TGCGCCAGCAGTGAGCCGGACAGGCCCTATGGCTACACCTTC

J: TRBJ2-5
size: NA
V: TRBV15
D: NA
CDR3: CATSRDPGNQETQYF
DNA: TGTGCCACCAGCAGAGATCCAGGCAACCAAGAGACCCAGTACTTC

J: TRBJ2-7
size: NA
V: TRBV7-9
D: TRBD1
CDR3: CASSWDSSYEQYF
DNA: TGTGCCAGCAGCTGGGACAGCTCCTACGAGCAGTACTTC

J: TRBJ2-5
size: few
V: TRBV5-1
D: TRBD1
CDR3: CASSQTQGVGDGWTQYF
DNA: TGCGCCAGCAGCCAAACTCAGGGGGTTGGGGACGGATGGACCCAGTACTTC

J: TRBJ1-1
size: NA
V: TRBV7-2
D: NA
CDR3: CASSPRGGNVAFF
DNA: TGTGCCAGCAGCCCCCGGGGGGGGAATGTAGCTTTCTTT

J: TRBJ2-1
size: NA
V: TRBV5-1
D: TRBD1
CDR3: CASSLPTGTGGDEQFF
DNA: TGCGCCAGCAGCTTGCCAACCGGGACAGGGGGGGATGAGCAGTTCTTC

J: TRBJ1-1
size: few
V: TRBV7-9
D: NA
CDR3: CASRPNAGYTEAFF
DNA: TGTGCCAGCAGACCTAACGCGGGGTACACTGAAGCTTTCTTT

J: TRBJ2-5
size: NA
V: TRBV6-1
D: TRBD2
CDR3: CASRIRGDSKTQYF
DNA: TGTGCCAGCAGGATACGGGGGGACTCAAAGACCCAGTACTTC

J: TRBJ2-7
size: NA
V: TRBV19
D: NA
CDR3: CATRDRATSGAHEQYF
DNA: TGTGCCACCCGGGACAGGGCCACTAGCGGGGCCCACGAGCAGTACTTC

J: TRBJ1-2
size: NA
V: TRBV27
D: TRBD1
CDR3: CASSPRQGKGYGYTF
DNA: TGTGCCAGCAGTCCCAGACAGGGGAAGGGCTATGGCTACACCTTC

J: TRBJ2-1
size: NA
V: TRBV5-1
D: NA
CDR3: CASSYKNEQFF
DNA: TGCGCCAGCAGCTACAAAAATGAGCAGTTCTTC

J: TRBJ2-7
size: NA
V: TRBV27
D: TRBD1
CDR3: CASRRQGDHWEQYF
DNA: TGTGCCAGCAGACGTCAGGGGGACCATTGGGAGCAGTACTTC

J: TRBJ1-2
size: few
V: TRBV4-3
D: TRBD1
CDR3: CASSQDTGDSYGYTF
DNA: TGCGCCAGCAGCCAAGATACGGGGGACAGCTATGGCTACACCTTC

J: TRBJ1-4
size: NA
V: TRBV10-3
D: TRBD1
CDR3: CAISDGTGGTEKLFF
DNA: TGTGCCATCAGTGACGGGACAGGGGGCACTGAAAAACTGTTTTTT

J: TRBJ2-7
size: NA
V: TRBV7-2
D: NA
CDR3: CASSPSGEWALDAKYEQYF
DNA: TGTGCCAGCAGCCCCTCGGGGGAATGGGCGCTTGATGCAAAGTACGAGCAGTACTTC

J: TRBJ1-2
size: once
V: TRBV7-6
D: TRBD1
CDR3: CASSSGQGYGYTF
DNA: TGTGCCAGCAGCTCGGGACAGGGCTATGGCTACACCTTC

J: TRBJ1-1
size: NA
V: TRBV13
D: TRBD1
CDR3: CASSTGQGGWTEAFF
DNA: TGTGCCAGCAGCACAGGACAGGGTGGTTGGACTGAAGCTTTCTTT

J: TRBJ2-3
size: NA
V: TRBV2
D: NA
CDR3: CASSAPRADTQYF
DNA: TGTGCCAGCAGTGCCCCGCGCGCAGATACGCAGTATTTT

J: TRBJ2-1
size: NA
V: TRBV30
D: TRBD2
CDR3: CAWIRTSGGAQFF
DNA: TGTGCCTGGATCCGGACTAGCGGGGGGGCCCAGTTCTTC

J: TRBJ2-1
size: few
V: TRBV5-1
D: TRBD2
CDR3: CASSPPGLAGGRPNNEQFF
DNA: TGCGCCAGCAGCCCACCGGGACTAGCGGGGGGTCGACCCAACAATGAGCAGTTCTTC

J: TRBJ1-5
size: NA
V: TRBV19
D: NA
CDR3: CASSIAGDSNQPQHF
DNA: TGTGCCAGTAGTATAGCGGGGGATAGCAATCAGCCCCAGCATTTT

J: TRBJ2-3
size: NA
V: TRBV19
D: TRBD2
CDR3: CASSPGGAGTDTQYF
DNA: TGTGCCAGTAGTCCCGGGGGGGCCGGAACAGATACGCAGTATTTT

J: TRBJ2-7
size: NA
V: TRBV7-6
D: NA
CDR3: CASSPGQGGNYEQYF
DNA: TGTGCCAGCAGCCCAGGACAAGGGGGAAACTACGAGCAGTACTTC

J: TRBJ2-7
size: NA
V: TRBV19
D: TRBD1
CDR3: CASSLRGTGLPYEQYF
DNA: TGTGCCAGTAGTCTCCGAGGGACAGGGTTGCCCTACGAGCAGTACTTC

J: TRBJ2-7
size: NA
V: TRBV11-2
D: NA
CDR3: CASSSRGGVEQYF
DNA: TGTGCCAGCAGCTCCCGCGGAGGGGTAGAGCAGTACTTC

J: TRBJ2-3
size: NA
V: TRBV5-1
D: TRBD2
CDR3: CASSAGGLAGGITDTQYF
DNA: TGCGCCAGCAGCGCCGGGGGGCTAGCGGGGGGAATCACAGATACGCAGTATTTT

J: TRBJ2-3
size: NA
V: TRBV19
D: NA
CDR3: CASSKQLWGTDTQYF
DNA: TGTGCCAGTAGTAAACAGCTTTGGGGCACAGATACGCAGTATTTT

J: TRBJ2-7
size: NA
V: TRBV6-6
D: NA
CDR3: CASSRSDDWNEQYF
DNA: TGTGCCAGCAGTCGGAGCGACGACTGGAACGAGCAGTACTTC

J: TRBJ2-5
size: NA
V: TRBV30
D: TRBD2
CDR3: CAWSGVGGAGETQYF
DNA: TGTGCCTGGAGCGGAGTCGGGGGGGCCGGGGAGACCCAGTACTTC

J: TRBJ1-1
size: once
V: TRBV5-1
D: NA
CDR3: CASSFGGGNTEAFF
DNA: TGCGCCAGCAGCTTCGGGGGAGGGAACACTGAAGCTTTCTTT

J: TRBJ1-4
size: NA
V: TRBV6-5
D: NA
CDR3: CASRTGGGEKLFF
DNA: TGTGCCAGCAGAACGGGAGGGGGGGAAAAACTGTTTTTT

J: TRBJ1-4
size: NA
V: TRBV5-1
D: TRBD1
CDR3: CASSPGDRVGEKLFF
DNA: TGCGCCAGCAGCCCTGGGGACAGGGTAGGTGAAAAACTGTTTTTT

J: TRBJ2-5
size: NA
V: TRBV2
D: TRBD1
CDR3: CASVADRAETQYF
DNA: TGTGCCAGCGTTGCAGACAGGGCAGAGACCCAGTACTTC